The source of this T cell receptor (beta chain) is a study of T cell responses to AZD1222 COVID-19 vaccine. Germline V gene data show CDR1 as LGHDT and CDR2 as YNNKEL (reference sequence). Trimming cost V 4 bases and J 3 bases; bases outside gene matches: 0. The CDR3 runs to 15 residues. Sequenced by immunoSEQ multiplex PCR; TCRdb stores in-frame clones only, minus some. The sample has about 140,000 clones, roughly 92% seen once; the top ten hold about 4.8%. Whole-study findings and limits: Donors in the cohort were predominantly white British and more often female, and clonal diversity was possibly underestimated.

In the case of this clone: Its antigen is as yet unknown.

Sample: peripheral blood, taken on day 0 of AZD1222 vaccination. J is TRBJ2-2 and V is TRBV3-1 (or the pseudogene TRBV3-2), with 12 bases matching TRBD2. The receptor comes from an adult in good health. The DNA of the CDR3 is TGTGCCAGCAGCCGACTAGCGGGGGACACCGGGGAGCTGTTTTTT. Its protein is CASSRLAGDTGELFF.